The 17 T cell receptor beta chains given below trace back to one sample, sequenced in a study of blood T cells in healthy people across ages. The use of a sample-barcoded 5' primer and a J-beta primer mix characterized a second PCR of roughly 6 to 11 cycles. TCRdb called the 5' RACE reads again in MiXCR, with one record for every CDR3 protein. The table shows about 1,600,000 distinct CDR3 sequences, with approximately 38% occurring only once. Sample: blood. Receptors originate from a young woman in good health.

This clonotype was counted a few times. The rearrangement links TRBV4-1 to TRBJ1-5; no clear D gene. Trimming cost V 0 bases and J 0 bases, with 6 bases left between them. Germline CDR1 and CDR2: MGHRA and YSYEKL. The CDR3 contains 15 residues. The CDR3 bases are TGCGCCAGCAGCCAAGAGGTGGGTAGCAATCAGCCCCAGCATTTT. It yields the protein CASSQEVGSNQPQHF.

The chain uses TRBV19 and TRBJ2-7; D gene uncertain. Germline CDR1 and CDR2: LNHDA and SQIVND (reference sequence). V was trimmed by 4 bases and J by 7 bases, leaving 20 bases between them. The CDR3 runs 15 residues. The CDR3 sequence: CASSRWMSGLGEQYF. DNA of the CDR3: TGTGCCAGTAGTAGATGGATGTCAGGTCTGGGTGAGCAGTACTTC. The full variable domain, with the rest looked up from reference TRBV19 and TRBJ2-7, is DGGITQSPKYLFRKEGQNVTLSCEQNLNHDAMYWYRQDPGQGLRLIYYSQIVNDFQKGDIAEGYSVSREKKESFPLTVTSAQKNPTAFYLCASSRWMSGLGEQYFGPGTRLTVT.

In its sample, this clonotype was seen once. The V and J genes are TRBV9 and TRBJ1-1; TRBD1 agrees at 8 bases. Losses at the gene ends were 0 bases for V and 6 bases for J; bases not matched to a gene: 4. The CDR3 length is 14 residues. From germline, CDR1 is SGDLS and CDR2 YYNGEE. In DNA form, the CDR3 reads TGTGCCAGCAGCGTAGGGGACAGGAGTCCTGAAGCTTTCTTT. Residues: CASSVGDRSPEAFF.

The chain couples TRBV7-2 to TRBJ2-1; 7 bases fit TRBD2. The end of the DNA fits TRBJ2-7 better, so the J call may be wrong. The V gene's germline CDR1 is SGHTA and CDR2 FQGNSA. CDR3 length: 16 amino acids. CDR3 bases: TGTGCCAGCAGCTTAGGGGGGGGAGGGTATTACAATGAGCAGTACTTC. This gives the protein CASSLGGGGYYNEQYF.

This clonotype appeared a few times. The gene calls are TRBV10-3 and TRBJ2-7; D is uncertain. Trimming pared 4 bases from V and 1 base from J, leaving 5 bases between. Per germline, CDR1 ENHRY and CDR2 SYGVKD. The CDR3 consists of 12 residues. CDR3 sequence: CAISANSYEQYF. CDR3 sequence (DNA): TGTGCCATCAGTGCCAATTCCTACGAGCAGTACTTC.

The chain employs TRBV14 and TRBJ2-3; the D gene is possibly TRBD1 (6 bases). Germline values: CDR1 SGHDN, CDR2 FVKESK. Trimming shortened V by 1 base and J by 4 bases, and 12 bases separated the two germline ends. This CDR3 is 15 amino acids long. In DNA form, the CDR3 reads TGTGCCAGCAGCCAAGGGACAGCGAGCGCAGATACGCAGTATTTT. Amino acid sequence: CASSQGTASADTQYF.

This clonotype has just a few counts. The chain uses TRBV7-9 and TRBJ1-1, with 8 bases lining up with TRBD1. Germline values: CDR1 SEHNR, CDR2 FQNEAQ (reference sequence). This CDR3 contains 15 residues. Germline trimming cut 5 bases from V and 3 bases from J; bases unmatched to any gene: 8. This CDR3 reads CASSVRTGSHTEAFF. The CDR3 DNA follows: TGTGCCAGCAGCGTAAGGACAGGGTCGCACACTGAAGCTTTCTTT.

The chain employs TRBV7-9 and TRBJ2-5; 12 bases map to TRBD2. Trimming at V came to 4 bases and at J to 11 bases, leaving 17 bases not matched to a gene. This CDR3 has 17 amino acids. CDR1 is SEHNR and CDR2 is FQNEAQ in the germline V gene (reference sequence). The CDR3 protein is CASSSSRLAGVFNEQYF. In nucleotides, the CDR3 is TGTGCCAGCAGCTCATCCCGACTAGCGGGAGTGTTCAATGAGCAGTACTTC. Full variable domain (missing parts from reference TRBV7-9 and TRBJ2-5): DTGVSQNPRHKITKRGQNVTFRCDPISEHNRLYWYRQTLGQGPEFLTYFQNEAQLEKSRLLSDRFSAERPKGSFSTLEIQRTEQGDSAMYLCASSSSRLAGVFNEQYFGPGTRLLVL.

This rearrangement joins TRBV4-1 to TRBJ2-3; TRBD2 matches 10 bases. The J segment lost 2 bases and the V segment lost 0 bases, leaving 5 bases of the junction unmatched. Germline loops: CDR1 MGHRA, CDR2 YSYEKL. CDR3 length: 17 residues. The CDR3 region is CASSQEKRGGYTDTQYF. CDR3 DNA sequence: TGCGCCAGCAGCCAAGAGAAGCGGGGGGGGTACACAGATACGCAGTATTTT.

The chain links TRBV24-1 to TRBJ2-1; TRBD1 matches 8 bases. This CDR3 is built from 18 residues. Per the germline V gene, CDR1 is KGHDR and CDR2 is SFDVKD. V trimming: 0 bases; J trimming: 9 bases; junction bases outside the gene matches: 15. CDR3 residues: CATSDLGQGALGGSEQFF. CDR3 sequence (DNA): TGTGCCACCAGTGATTTGGGCCAGGGGGCCCTCGGGGGAAGTGAGCAGTTCTTC.

This clonotype was recorded a few times. J is TRBJ2-7 and V is TRBV20-1; D unclear. V lost 1 base and J lost 3, with 7 bases in between. Germline V gene data show CDR1 as DFQATT and CDR2 as SNEGSKA (reference sequence). The CDR3 contains 12 residues. As DNA, the CDR3 is TGCAGTGCTAGAGGGTTCGTCTACGAGCAGTACTTC. It specifies CSARGFVYEQYF.

J is TRBJ2-7 and V is TRBV5-1; tentatively, D is TRBD2 (6 bases). The CDR3 length is 14 residues. Trimming removed 4 bases from V and 2 bases from J, with 13 bases in between. Per the germline V gene, CDR1 is SGHRS and CDR2 is YFSETQ. CDR3 sequence (DNA): TGCGCCAGCAGCGAAAACGGACTAACCTACGAGCAGTACTTC. Its translation is CASSENGLTYEQYF.

This chain connects TRBV5-1 to TRBJ1-2, with no clear D. Between the trimmed V and J ends, which lost 4 bases and 2 bases, there was a span of 12 bases. The CDR3 covers 14 residues. The V gene's germline CDR1 is SGHRS and CDR2 YFSETQ. CDR3 residues: CASSKDGPNYGYTF. CDR3 nucleotides: TGCGCCAGCAGCAAGGACGGTCCGAACTATGGCTACACCTTC. Full variable domain (missing parts from reference TRBV5-1 and TRBJ1-2): KAGVTQTPRYLIKTRGQQVTLSCSPISGHRSVSWYQQTPGQGLQFLFEYFSETQRNKGNFPGRFSGRQFSNSRSEMNVSTLELGDSALYLCASSKDGPNYGYTFGSGTRLTVV.

This clonotype was detected a few times. The CDR3 here is CSAPGLAGGRAWNEQFF. The CDR3 DNA is TGCAGTGCTCCGGGACTAGCGGGAGGGAGAGCTTGGAATGAGCAGTTCTTC. The chain links TRBV20-1 to TRBJ2-1, with 16 bases fitting TRBD2. Germline V lookup: CDR1 DFQATT, CDR2 SNEGSKA (reference sequence). This CDR3 is 17 amino acids long. V was clipped by 5 bases and J by 7 bases; unmatched bases: 11.

For this clonotype: This may be a read error: a much more frequent sequence differs by one nucleotide. This chain links TRBV5-5 with TRBJ2-5; 8 bases agree with TRBD1. Germline lookup yields CDR1 SGHKS and CDR2 YYEKEE (reference sequence). V trimming: 2 bases; J trimming: 11 bases; junction bases outside the gene matches: 8. The CDR3 has 13 residues. Here the CDR3 reads CASSFTGGNEQYF. The CDR3 DNA sequence: TGTGCCAGCAGCTTTACAGGGGGGAATGAGCAGTACTTC.

The chain employs TRBV5-1 and TRBJ1-1, with D possibly matching TRBD1 (6 bases). The CDR3 is 13 residues long. The ends were cut back, 4 bases at V and 8 bases at J, with 15 bases in the middle. The germline gives CDR1 SGHRS, CDR2 YFSETQ. The CDR3 loop reads CASSPPGTGEAFF. CDR3 bases: TGCGCCAGCAGCCCACCGGGAACAGGGGAAGCTTTCTTT. The variable domain in full, completed from reference TRBV5-1 and TRBJ1-1, reads KAGVTQTPRYLIKTRGQQVTLSCSPISGHRSVSWYQQTPGQGLQFLFEYFSETQRNKGNFPGRFSGRQFSNSRSEMNVSTLELGDSALYLCASSPPGTGEAFFGQGTRLTVV.

The chain carries TRBV20-1 and TRBJ2-1; 11 bases agree with TRBD2. Germline CDR1 is DFQATT and CDR2 is SNEGSKA (reference sequence). Losses at the gene ends were 0 bases for V and 4 bases for J; bases not matched to a gene: 5. The CDR3 consists of 16 residues. CDR3 residues: CSARDAASGRYNEQFF. The CDR3 nucleotides are TGCAGTGCTAGAGATGCCGCTAGCGGGAGGTACAATGAGCAGTTCTTC.